One and the same sample provided the 25 T cell receptor beta chains below, sequenced in a study of CD8 T cells in Susac syndrome. Random hexamers were used to reverse transcribe 0.5 to 1 ug of RNA. TCRdb reprocessed the immunoSEQ multiplex PCR reads with MiXCR, giving one entry per CDR3 protein. The repertoire consists of 200,000 to 250,000 distinct CDR3 sequences, with more than 85% occurring once and the leading ten covering around 0.076%. The sample taken for sequencing was CD4+ T cells from PBMCs. These receptor sequences come from a human donor with multiple sclerosis.

This clonotype was seen a single time. CDR3 protein: CASSQPQGRNEQFF. As DNA, the CDR3 is TGTGCCAGCAGCCAACCTCAGGGGCGGAATGAGCAGTTCTTC. J is TRBJ2-1 and V is TRBV4-2; the D gene is possibly TRBD1 (6 bases). CDR1 is LGHNA and CDR2 is YNFKEQ in the germline V gene. The V and J ends lost 2 bases and 7 bases respectively, with 12 bases between them. CDR3 size: 14 residues.

V gene TRBV3-1 combines with J gene TRBJ2-2, with TRBD2 matching over 7 bases. Germline loops: CDR1 LGHDT, CDR2 YNNKEL (reference sequence). This CDR3 contains 12 residues. The ends lost 8 bases at V and 6 bases at J; junction bases unmatched: 3. The CDR3 nucleotides are TGTGCCAGCGGACTAGTGGCCGGGGAGCTGTTTTTT. Translating it yields CASGLVAGELFF.

The J gene is TRBJ2-7, the V gene TRBV20-1; the D call may be TRBD1 or TRBD2 (5 bases each). CDR3 size: 15 residues. Germline loops: CDR1 DFQATT, CDR2 SNEGSKA (reference sequence). Between the trimmed V and J ends, which lost 5 bases and 0 bases, there was a span of 17 bases. CDR3 sequence: CSASSNRDVSYEQYF. In nucleotides, the CDR3 is TGCAGTGCTTCCTCGAACCGGGACGTCTCCTACGAGCAGTACTTC.

This chain links TRBV29-1 with TRBJ1-6; no firm D call. This CDR3 spans 14 amino acids. CDR1 SQVTM and CDR2 ANQGSEA come from the germline V gene. Trimming cost V 7 bases and J 2 bases, with 12 bases left between them. This CDR3 reads CSAGEGTYNSPLHF. Written as DNA, the CDR3 is TGCAGCGCCGGGGAGGGTACCTATAATTCACCCCTCCACTTT.

The rearrangement joins TRBV2 to TRBJ1-2; maybe TRBD1 (6 bases). The ends were cut back, 6 bases at V and 5 bases at J, with 10 bases in the middle. Germline loops: CDR1 SNHLY, CDR2 FYNNEI. The CDR3 runs to 12 residues. The CDR3 bases are TGTGCCAGCAGCCGAGGGGGGTATGGCTACACCTTC. Translated, it gives CASSRGGYGYTF.

The rearrangement uses TRBV27 and TRBJ1-5, with D tentatively TRBD1 (6 bases). Per the germline V gene, CDR1 is MNHEY and CDR2 is SMNVEV (reference sequence). Deletions cut 8 bases from V and 5 bases from J, with 13 bases between. The CDR3 totals 13 residues. This CDR3 is CASQRAGDQPQHF. The CDR3 nucleotides are TGTGCCAGCCAAAGGGCAGGGGATCAGCCCCAGCATTTT.

V and J are TRBV5-1 and TRBJ1-2; TRBD1 is a possible D gene (5 bases). CDR3 size: 14 residues. V lost 1 base and J lost 3, with 10 bases in between. Germline values: CDR1 SGHRS, CDR2 YFSETQ. The CDR3, as DNA: TGCGCCAGCAGCTTGCGCCAGGGCCACTATGGCTACACCTTC. It specifies CASSLRQGHYGYTF.

CDR3 coding DNA: TGCGCCAGCAGCACCGCAGGAAACCAAGAGACCCAGTACTTC. This translates into CASSTAGNQETQYF. The chain links TRBV5-1 to TRBJ2-5, with no clear D. V dropped 4 bases and J dropped 0 bases, with 10 bases sitting between them. Germline CDR1 is SGHRS and CDR2 is YFSETQ. This CDR3 comprises 14 residues.

V is TRBV5-6 and J is TRBJ2-6; unclear D gene. In germline, CDR1 is SGHDT, CDR2 YYEEEE. This CDR3 comprises 16 residues. V was shortened by 1 base and J by 0 bases, with 8 bases between the two germline ends. The DNA for the CDR3 is TGTGCCAGCAGCTTGAACAGAGACTCTGGGGCCAACGTCCTGACTTTC. This translates into CASSLNRDSGANVLTF.

The V and J genes are TRBV3-1 and TRBJ1-6; 7 nucleotides line up with TRBD1. V was pared by 5 bases and J by 4 bases, with 8 bases of the junction left unmatched. The length of the CDR3 is 16 residues. Germline V CDR1 and CDR2: LGHDT, YNNKEL (reference sequence). The CDR3 nucleotides are TGTGCCAGCAGCTTGACACAGGGGTCTTATAATTCACCCCTCCACTTT. Translating it yields CASSLTQGSYNSPLHF.

The CDR3 reads CSVAGGSTEAFF. The CDR3 DNA reads TGCAGCGTCGCAGGGGGGAGTACTGAAGCTTTCTTT. The chain combines TRBV29-1 with TRBJ1-1, with 7 bases that match TRBD1. The CDR3 sequence is 12 residues long. Per germline, CDR1 SQVTM and CDR2 ANQGSEA. J gave up 5 bases and V 6 bases, and 6 bases lay outside the gene matches. The full variable domain, rest sourced from reference TRBV29-1 and TRBJ1-1, is SAVISQKPSRDICQRGTSLTIQCQVDSQVTMMFWYRQQPGQSLTLIATANQGSEATYESGFVIDKFPISRPNLTFSTLTVSNMSPEDSSIYLCSVAGGSTEAFFGQGTRLTVV.

V usage is TRBV19 and J usage is TRBJ2-2, with 8 bases lining up with TRBD2. With V trimmed by 5 bases and J by 2 bases, 10 bases remained unmatched. The CDR3 extends over 17 amino acids. The germline V gene encodes CDR1 LNHDA and CDR2 SQIVND (reference sequence). CDR3 nucleotides: TGTGCCAGTAGTCTCACCCTTAGCGGGGTTAACACCGGGGAGCTGTTTTTT. The encoded protein is CASSLTLSGVNTGELFF.

The rearrangement joins TRBV11-1 to TRBJ2-5, with 7 bases matching TRBD1. CDR1 SGHAT and CDR2 FQDESV come from the germline V gene (reference sequence). The V segment lost 5 bases and the J segment 5 bases; nucleotides outside the gene matches: 2. This CDR3 spans 12 amino acids. CDR3 DNA sequence: TGTGCCAGCAGCCCGGACAGGGAGACCCAGTACTTC. It encodes CASSPDRETQYF. Using reference TRBV11-1 and TRBJ2-5 for the parts outside the CDR3, the full variable domain is EAEVAQSPRYKITEKSQAVAFWCDPISGHATLYWYRQILGQGPELLVQFQDESVVDDSQLPKDRFSAERLKGVDSTLKIQPAELGDSAMYLCASSPDRETQYFGPGTRLLVL.

This chain joins TRBV29-1 and TRBJ1-5; the match to TRBD1 covers 9 bases. CDR1 and CDR2 (germline): SQVTM, ANQGSEA. V gave up 3 bases and J gave up 4 bases; unmatched junction bases: 13. CDR3 size: 17 residues. CDR3 protein: CSVEVGRDRVPNQPQHF. The CDR3 DNA reads as TGCAGCGTTGAGGTCGGAAGGGACAGGGTACCGAATCAGCCCCAGCATTTT.

The V and J genes are TRBV29-1 and TRBJ1-1, with a possible D match to TRBD1 (6 bases). Trimming shortened V by 5 bases and J by 4 bases, and 17 bases separated the two germline ends. Germline loops: CDR1 SQVTM, CDR2 ANQGSEA. The CDR3 is 14 residues long. The CDR3 DNA reads as TGCAGCGTTCGGGACATGGGTTGGATCACTGAAGCTTTCTTT. It translates to CSVRDMGWITEAFF.

In its sample, this clonotype was seen once. V gene TRBV3-1 combines with J gene TRBJ2-1, with D hard to call. This CDR3 region has 14 residues. Germline V gene data show CDR1 as LGHDT and CDR2 as YNNKEL (reference sequence). V lost 0 bases and J 9 bases, leaving 12 bases between the germline ends. The CDR3 nucleotides read TGTGCCAGCAGCCAAGAGGGCAACGACCGTGAGCAGTTCTTC. Translating it yields CASSQEGNDREQFF.

This chain joins TRBV9 and TRBJ2-1; D gene ambiguous. The V and J ends lost 4 bases and 6 bases respectively, with 11 bases between them. The CDR3 is 13 residues long. The V gene's germline CDR1 is SGDLS and CDR2 YYNGEE. Written as DNA, the CDR3 is TGTGCCAGCAGCTTTGGATCCGGCAATGAGCAGTTCTTC. Amino acid sequence: CASSFGSGNEQFF.

The chain has TRBV20-1 and TRBJ1-2; D may be TRBD1 (5 bases). The germline gives CDR1 DFQATT, CDR2 SNEGSKA (reference sequence). This CDR3 region has 13 residues. The ends were cut back, 3 bases at V and 6 bases at J, with 14 bases in the middle. CDR3 sequence (DNA): TGCAGTGCTAGTCCGGGACCACCCCATGGCTACACCTTC. This codes for CSASPGPPHGYTF.

The chain is built from TRBV20-1 and TRBJ2-6; no definite D call. Germline values: CDR1 DFQATT, CDR2 SNEGSKA (reference sequence). CDR3 length equals 14 residues. Trimming shortened V by 3 bases and J by 4 bases, and 10 bases separated the two germline ends. The CDR3 DNA reads as TGCAGTGCTAGGGACCTCACCGGGGCCAACGTCCTGACTTTC. This gives the protein CSARDLTGANVLTF.

J is TRBJ1-1 and V is TRBV14; D may be TRBD1 (5 bases). Per germline, CDR1 SGHDN and CDR2 FVKESK. The CDR3 loop spans 15 amino acids. V was pared by 3 bases and J by 3 bases, with 14 bases between. In nucleotides, the CDR3 is TGTGCCAGCAGCCACCCCTGGGGGGGTCACACTGAAGCTTTCTTT. It yields the protein CASSHPWGGHTEAFF.

This chain joins TRBV4-2 and TRBJ2-5; D unresolved. V was clipped by 0 bases and J by 4 bases, with 6 bases between them. The CDR3 extends over 13 amino acids. Germline values: CDR1 LGHNA, CDR2 YNFKEQ. CDR3 amino acids: CASSQDYTETQYF. The CDR3 bases are TGTGCCAGCAGCCAAGACTACACAGAGACCCAGTACTTC.

V usage is TRBV12-3 or TRBV12-4 and J usage is TRBJ2-3; 8 bases are shared with TRBD2. The length of the CDR3 is 21 residues. The V segment lost 4 bases and the J segment 0 bases; nucleotides outside the gene matches: 21. The CDR3: CASSSRLSARGAIASTDTQYF. The CDR3 nucleotides read TGTGCCAGCAGTTCCCGACTCTCCGCGCGGGGGGCGATCGCTAGCACAGATACGCAGTATTTT.

The rearrangement uses TRBV10-3 and TRBJ2-3; 8 bases are a match to TRBD1. Losses at the gene ends were 7 bases for V and 3 bases for J; bases not matched to a gene: 12. The germline CDR1 and CDR2 sequences are ENHRY and SYGVKD. This CDR3 contains 16 residues. The DNA for the CDR3 is TGTGCCATCACTTCGTCAGGGGGCAATGGAACAGATACGCAGTATTTT. This codes for CAITSSGGNGTDTQYF.

J is TRBJ1-5 and V is TRBV27; no clear D gene. Trimming shortened V by 6 bases and J by 2 bases, and 14 bases separated the two germline ends. CDR1 MNHEY and CDR2 SMNVEV come from the germline V gene (reference sequence). The CDR3 runs 15 residues. The CDR3 region has the DNA TGTGCCAGCAGGGCTTGGCGGGAGGGCAATCAGCCCCAGCATTTT. It codes for CASRAWREGNQPQHF.

This rearrangement joins TRBV11-2 to TRBJ1-1, with D unclear. Trimming cost V 3 bases and J 4 bases, with 9 bases left between them. Germline CDR1 is SGHAT and CDR2 is FQNNGV. The CDR3 spans 13 residues. CDR3 amino acids: CASSLRGTTEAFF. The DNA for the CDR3 is TGTGCCAGCAGCTTGCGGGGTACCACTGAAGCTTTCTTT.